This T cell receptor (beta chain) was sequenced for a study of cytomegalovirus exposure and HLA in healthy donors. Study results and caveats: From TCR beta sequences, most subjects' HLA-A and HLA-B alleles were reportedly predicted accurately. Cytomegalovirus association was listed for about 170 TCR beta chains.

It was with 60 Vbeta and 13 Jbeta primers that the PCR ran. TCRdb's copy holds only in-frame clones and misses some; the assay was immunoSEQ multiplex PCR. The table has 85,000 to 100,000 clones, 69% seen once. Concerning this clone itself: What it binds is not known.

Though nominally healthy at sampling, donors likely had unrecorded immune exposures. Trimming took off 1 base at V and 6 bases at J, with 16 bases between the two ends. CDR3 length: 15 residues. Germline-derived CDR1 and CDR2 are GTSNPN and SVGIG (reference sequence). The sample was PBMCs. The sequence derives from a man aged 45-65 years in good health and CMV-seronegative. The J gene is TRBJ1-5, the V gene TRBV30; D possibly corresponds to TRBD1 (6 bases). The CDR3 sequence is CAWSDPTGYLQPQHF. CDR3 DNA sequence: TGTGCCTGGAGTGACCCCACAGGGTATCTTCAGCCCCAGCATTTT.